Shown below are 5 T cell receptor beta chains from a single sample sequenced in a study of blood T cell repertoires in COVID-19. Sequencing used immunoSEQ multiplex PCR; TCRdb keeps in-frame clones, though not all of them. The table has roughly 140,000 clones, less than 85% seen once. The sample consisted of PBMCs or T cells enriched from blood (not recorded which). These receptors all stem from a woman under 30 who had been exposed to COVID-19.

This clone appeared a few times. The chain couples TRBV5-1 to TRBJ2-5; D gene unclear. Germline CDR1 reads SGHRS; CDR2 reads YFSETQ. V shed 3 bases and J shed 6 bases, with 12 bases lying between them. The CDR3 spans 13 residues. The CDR3 DNA sequence: TGCGCCAGCAGCTCATGGGTTAGCCAGACCCAGTACTTC. Its protein product is CASSSWVSQTQYF. Complete variable domain (other parts from reference TRBV5-1 and TRBJ2-5): KAGVTQTPRYLIKTRGQQVTLSCSPISGHRSVSWYQQTPGQGLQFLFEYFSETQRNKGNFPGRFSGRQFSNSRSEMNVSTLELGDSALYLCASSSWVSQTQYFGPGTRLLVL.

This chain joins TRBV29-1 and TRBJ2-5, with 8 bases that match TRBD2. Trimming at V came to 4 bases and at J to 5 bases, leaving 6 bases not matched to a gene. The germline V gene encodes CDR1 SQVTM and CDR2 ANQGSEA. The CDR3 is 13 residues long. The CDR3 DNA sequence: TGCAGCGTTGCCGGGAGGGCCACGGAGACCCAGTACTTC. Protein product: CSVAGRATETQYF.

A word on this clone: A read error may account for a junction end that differs from germline. The rearrangement uses TRBV27 and TRBJ2-7, with 8 bases fitting TRBD2. This CDR3 contains 15 residues. In germline, CDR1 is MNHEY, CDR2 SMNVEV (reference sequence). This chain's CDR3 is CASRLSGTSGPEQYF. CDR3 nucleotides: TGTGCCAGCAGGTTATCGGGGACTAGTGGACCCGAGCAGTACTTC.

This chain links TRBV30 with TRBJ2-3, with 8 bases aligning to TRBD2. The V segment lost 5 bases and the J segment 3 bases; nucleotides outside the gene matches: 7. This CDR3 has 14 amino acids. Germline CDR1 is GTSNPN and CDR2 is SVGIG (reference sequence). The CDR3: CAWGSGGRTDTQYF. The CDR3 nucleotides read TGTGCCTGGGGGTCGGGCGGGAGGACAGATACGCAGTATTTT. Full variable domain (outside the CDR3, taken from reference TRBV30 and TRBJ2-3): SQTIHQWPATLVQPVGSPLSLECTVEGTSNPNLYWYRQAAGRGLQLLFYSVGIGQISSEVPQNLSASRPQDRQFILSSKKLLLSDSGFYLCAWGSGGRTDTQYFGPGTRLTVL.

J is TRBJ2-3 and V is TRBV5-1; 8 nucleotides match TRBD1. The CDR3 loop spans 16 amino acids. V shed 0 bases and J 4 bases; nucleotides not matched to a gene: 7. Germline V gene sequence: CDR1 SGHRS, CDR2 YFSETQ. The CDR3 region is CASSLGDRHWADTQYF. Here the CDR3 DNA reads TGCGCCAGCAGCTTGGGGGACAGGCATTGGGCAGATACGCAGTATTTT.